This is a list of T cell receptor beta chains from one sample in a study of T cells in Graves' hyperthyroidism and ophthalmopathy. TCRdb re-derived calls from the multiplex PCR reads in MiXCR, one entry per CDR3 protein. Here the sample spans around 370,000 distinct CDR3 sequences, 18% being singletons. The material sequenced was blood. The receptors come from a man in his late teens or twenties with Graves' ophthalmopathy. The CDR3 runs from the conserved cysteine through the conserved F or W. The order of the fields is D gene, V gene, J gene, clone size, CDR3 DNA, CDR3 protein. A D gene is named only where the DNA matches it firmly. Some rows mark clone size as missing; the rest say once, few, many or name a class of expanded clone.

d_gene: TRBD2; v_gene: TRBV12-3/TRBV12-4; j_gene: TRBJ2-1; abundance: .; CDR3nt: TGTGCCAGCAGTTCCTGGACTAGCGGGGGGCGGGGTGAGCAGTTCTTC; CDR3aa: CASSSWTSGGRGEQFF
d_gene: .; v_gene: TRBV7-9; j_gene: TRBJ2-1; abundance: many; CDR3nt: TGTGCCAGCAGCACAACTATCCTGAGCTCCTACAATGAGCAGTTCTTC; CDR3aa: CASSTTILSSYNEQFF
d_gene: .; v_gene: TRBV7-9; j_gene: TRBJ2-4; abundance: many; CDR3nt: TGTGCCAGCAGCTTGGGGGAAGCCAAAAACATTCAGTACTTC; CDR3aa: CASSLGEAKNIQYF
d_gene: .; v_gene: TRBV5-1; j_gene: TRBJ2-7; abundance: many; CDR3nt: TGCGCCAGCAGCTCAGACGGAAACTACGAGCAGTACTTC; CDR3aa: CASSSDGNYEQYF
d_gene: .; v_gene: TRBV9; j_gene: TRBJ1-2; abundance: many; CDR3nt: TGTGCCAGCAGCCCCTTCGACATTAACTATGGCTACACCTTC; CDR3aa: CASSPFDINYGYTF
d_gene: TRBD1; v_gene: TRBV6-2/TRBV6-3; j_gene: TRBJ1-1; abundance: .; CDR3nt: TGTGCCAGCAGTGTAACAGGGGGTAACACTGAAGCTTTCTTT; CDR3aa: CASSVTGGNTEAFF
d_gene: .; v_gene: TRBV9; j_gene: TRBJ1-2; abundance: .; CDR3nt: TGTGCCAGCAGCGCAGCCTCGACAGGCGCTAACTATGGCTACACCTTC; CDR3aa: CASSAASTGANYGYTF
d_gene: TRBD2; v_gene: TRBV10-3; j_gene: TRBJ2-1; abundance: .; CDR3nt: TGTGCCATCAGTGAGTCCTGGACTAGCGGGGGGTACAATGAGCAGTTCTTC; CDR3aa: CAISESWTSGGYNEQFF
d_gene: TRBD1; v_gene: TRBV20-1; j_gene: TRBJ1-3; abundance: .; CDR3nt: TGCAGTGCGTTACAGGGGTCGAGCTCTGGAAACACCATATATTTT; CDR3aa: CSALQGSSSGNTIYF
d_gene: TRBD1; v_gene: TRBV3-1; j_gene: TRBJ1-2; abundance: many; CDR3nt: TGTGCCAGCAGCCATAACTATAGGACAGGACACTATGGCTACACCTTC; CDR3aa: CASSHNYRTGHYGYTF
d_gene: TRBD2; v_gene: TRBV10-3; j_gene: TRBJ2-5; abundance: many; CDR3nt: TGTGCCATCAGTGAGTCGACGGGTGCGACTAGCGGAGAGACCCAGTACTTC; CDR3aa: CAISESTGATSGETQYF